The clone carrying this T cell receptor (beta chain) was recorded at least ten times. The antigen is undetermined. The data originate from a study of Graves' ophthalmopathy and Graves' hyperthyroidism. Background on the study: No progression to ophthalmopathy over 18 months defined stable hyperthyroidism.

RNA transcripts provided the template for amplifying TCR beta CDR3 regions. RT-PCR in the first round used HTBI primers; a second-round multiplex PCR followed. MiXCR, run by TCRdb on the multiplex PCR reads, gives a single entry per CDR3 protein. The table has about 1.1 million distinct CDR3 sequences, approximately 35% seen once. Study observations and caveats: Most thyroid-expanded clonotypes exceeding 0.001 frequency were also found in blood.

The sequence was obtained from an adult man with Graves' hyperthyroidism. Sequenced input: peripheral blood or thyroid tissue (not recorded which).

CDR3: CASSLGRAGSNEKLFF. The CDR3 nucleotides read TGTGCCAGCAGCTTAGGACGGGCAGGCTCTAATGAAAAACTGTTTTTT. The chain links TRBV11-2 to TRBJ1-4, with unresolved D. Trimming stripped 1 base from V and 3 bases from J, with 12 bases between. The length of the CDR3 is 16 residues. Germline lookup yields CDR1 SGHAT and CDR2 FQNNGV.